Listed below are T cell receptor beta chains from one sample, sequenced in a study of OX40 agonist ivuxolimab in advanced cancers. Some clones are missing from TCRdb's copy, which holds only in-frame ones; the method was immunoSEQ multiplex PCR. The profile shows approximately 25,000 clones, around 81% of them singletons. Sample: CD4+ or CD8+ T cells sorted from blood, taken in a trial of the OX40 agonist ivuxolimab. These receptors were obtained from an adult with an advanced solid tumor such as melanoma, head and neck, liver or kidney cancer. CDR3s leave out the opening cysteine and the closing phenylalanine or tryptophan. Each record gives: V gene, J gene, CDR3 protein.

V gene: TRBV7-9
J gene: TRBJ2-5
CDR3 protein: ASSARLAGEVETQY

V gene: TRBV9
J gene: TRBJ1-5
CDR3 protein: ASSVGDNNQPQH

V gene: TRBV7-7
J gene: TRBJ2-5
CDR3 protein: ASSLSGVETQY

V gene: TRBV2
J gene: TRBJ2-1
CDR3 protein: ASSEMRGEQF

V gene: TRBV2
J gene: TRBJ1-2
CDR3 protein: ASSDGTGREYGYT

V gene: TRBV13
J gene: TRBJ2-1
CDR3 protein: ASSLEGTSGRDSSYNEQF

V gene: TRBV5-5
J gene: TRBJ2-7
CDR3 protein: ASSLGTGTEQY

V gene: TRBV7-8
J gene: TRBJ1-1
CDR3 protein: ASSLLVWNTEAF

V gene: TRBV4-1
J gene: TRBJ1-1
CDR3 protein: ASSQDRRAFEAF

V gene: TRBV5-6
J gene: TRBJ2-2
CDR3 protein: ASSFANWPTGELF

V gene: TRBV7-2
J gene: TRBJ2-1
CDR3 protein: ASSLRPEGVYNEQF

V gene: TRBV9
J gene: TRBJ1-1
CDR3 protein: ASSANPQGGDTEAF

V gene: TRBV7-6
J gene: TRBJ1-5
CDR3 protein: ASSLGTGVRQPQH

V gene: TRBV6-5
J gene: TRBJ2-3
CDR3 protein: ASSYQGQGEDTQY

V gene: TRBV13
J gene: TRBJ1-1
CDR3 protein: ASSFNRGEAF

V gene: TRBV11-2
J gene: TRBJ1-2
CDR3 protein: ASSSTPPTGFLGYT

V gene: TRBV2
J gene: TRBJ2-1
CDR3 protein: ASSVWSSYNEQF

V gene: TRBV11-2
J gene: TRBJ1-2
CDR3 protein: ASSLEYNYGYT

V gene: TRBV4-1
J gene: TRBJ2-7
CDR3 protein: ASSKGLAVSYEQY

V gene: TRBV4-1
J gene: TRBJ2-3
CDR3 protein: ASSTQGSVTDTQY

V gene: TRBV7-9
J gene: TRBJ2-5
CDR3 protein: ASSLARGRETQY

V gene: TRBV2
J gene: TRBJ1-4
CDR3 protein: ASSEIATNEKLF

V gene: TRBV28
J gene: TRBJ1-5
CDR3 protein: ASSPRDSNQPQH

V gene: TRBV9
J gene: TRBJ2-2
CDR3 protein: ASSEFVTGDTGELF

V gene: TRBV27
J gene: TRBJ2-7
CDR3 protein: ASSLRLSGNEQY

V gene: TRBV28
J gene: TRBJ2-3
CDR3 protein: ASSLIGSDTQY

V gene: TRBV15
J gene: TRBJ2-3
CDR3 protein: ATSRDSGSGADTQY

V gene: TRBV4-2
J gene: TRBJ2-1
CDR3 protein: ASSPSGGGSEQF

V gene: TRBV9
J gene: TRBJ2-1
CDR3 protein: ASSVSWHEQF

V gene: TRBV6-5
J gene: TRBJ1-1
CDR3 protein: ASRPGGNTEAF

V gene: TRBV2
J gene: TRBJ2-5
CDR3 protein: ASRGAQETQY

V gene: TRBV12-2
J gene: TRBJ2-7
CDR3 protein: ASRFSPGTPLSYEQY

V gene: TRBV5-1
J gene: TRBJ1-1
CDR3 protein: ASSLVGPGTGGRTEAF

V gene: TRBV6-1
J gene: TRBJ2-1
CDR3 protein: ASSATDSSYNEQF

V gene: TRBV4-1
J gene: TRBJ2-3
CDR3 protein: ASSQAEAVTSTDTQY

V gene: TRBV10-1
J gene: TRBJ2-5
CDR3 protein: ASSEGTGGYQETQY

V gene: TRBV5-1
J gene: TRBJ1-2
CDR3 protein: ASSSGDVGGYT

V gene: TRBV4-1
J gene: TRBJ2-1
CDR3 protein: ASSQPGLQNSYNEQF

V gene: TRBV6-1
J gene: TRBJ2-6
CDR3 protein: ASSEGQIVSGANVLT

V gene: TRBV27
J gene: TRBJ1-2
CDR3 protein: ASTGGAKDYGYT

V gene: TRBV5-1
J gene: TRBJ1-1
CDR3 protein: ASHQSGAGTEAF

V gene: TRBV29-1
J gene: TRBJ2-1
CDR3 protein: SVAGFSGGSYNEQF

V gene: TRBV9
J gene: TRBJ2-2
CDR3 protein: ASSTMGDGRALAGELF

V gene: TRBV9
J gene: TRBJ2-5
CDR3 protein: ASSTGQGGETQY

V gene: TRBV2
J gene: TRBJ2-7
CDR3 protein: ASSPAGGPFYEQY

V gene: TRBV9
J gene: TRBJ2-1
CDR3 protein: ASSAGSSWEQF

V gene: TRBV19
J gene: TRBJ2-3
CDR3 protein: ASSMGLFTDTQY

V gene: TRBV7-9
J gene: TRBJ1-1
CDR3 protein: ASSSDGKNTEAF

V gene: TRBV6-1
J gene: TRBJ2-1
CDR3 protein: ASSDSRRGAVPYNEQF

V gene: TRBV7-9
J gene: TRBJ2-1
CDR3 protein: ASSLGASGRNEQF

V gene: TRBV28
J gene: TRBJ1-1
CDR3 protein: ASSRRTGANTEAF

V gene: TRBV30
J gene: TRBJ1-1
CDR3 protein: AWNGGNTEAF

V gene: TRBV9
J gene: TRBJ2-3
CDR3 protein: ASSVGEQTSDTQY

V gene: TRBV7-3
J gene: TRBJ2-3
CDR3 protein: ASSLERSTTDTQY

V gene: TRBV7-2
J gene: TRBJ2-7
CDR3 protein: ASSLRGVGQGMYYEQY

V gene: TRBV7-3
J gene: TRBJ2-2
CDR3 protein: ASSPPLAVPTGELF

V gene: TRBV11-3
J gene: TRBJ2-7
CDR3 protein: ASSYRLFDEQY

V gene: TRBV7-3
J gene: TRBJ2-4
CDR3 protein: ASSPDVAKNIQY